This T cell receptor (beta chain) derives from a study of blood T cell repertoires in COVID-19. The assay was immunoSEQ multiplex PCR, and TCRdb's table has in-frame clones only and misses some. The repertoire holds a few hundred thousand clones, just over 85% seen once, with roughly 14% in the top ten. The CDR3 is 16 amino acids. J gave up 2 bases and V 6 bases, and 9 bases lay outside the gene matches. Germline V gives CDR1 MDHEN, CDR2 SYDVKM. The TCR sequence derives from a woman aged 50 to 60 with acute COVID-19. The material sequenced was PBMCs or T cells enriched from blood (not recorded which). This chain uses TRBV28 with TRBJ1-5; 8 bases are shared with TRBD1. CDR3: CASSRTGRAGNQPQHF. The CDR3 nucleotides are TGTGCCAGCAGCCGGACAGGGCGGGCGGGCAATCAGCCCCAGCATTTT.